The 27 T cell receptor beta chains below come from one sample, sequenced in a study of blood T cells in healthy people across ages. PCR was performed a second time for about 7 to 12 cycles using a sample-barcoded 5' primer and a J-beta primer mix. MiXCR was run by TCRdb on the 5' RACE reads, yielding one entry per CDR3 protein. In the table there are 550,000 to 800,000 distinct CDR3 sequences, 32% of which are singletons. The material sequenced was blood. The receptors shown here come from an elderly woman in good health.

This clonotype was counted at least ten times. The chain joins TRBV27 to TRBJ2-7, with a tentative D call TRBD1 (6 bases). From germline, CDR1 is MNHEY and CDR2 SMNVEV (reference sequence). V was pared by 5 bases and J by 1 base, with 15 bases between. The CDR3 spans 15 residues. As DNA, the CDR3 is TGTGCCAGCAGTCTCGGACCGACAGGTTCCTACGAGCAGTACTTC. Protein: CASSLGPTGSYEQYF.

This chain connects TRBV7-2 to TRBJ2-6, with a tentative D call TRBD1 (5 bases). CDR1 is SGHTA, CDR2 FQGNSA, per germline. V lost 3 bases to trimming and J lost 2 bases, with 14 bases between them. This CDR3 region has 17 residues. Written as DNA, the CDR3 is TGTGCCAGCAGCTTCTGGTTAGGGGTGGCTGGGGCCAACGTCCTGACTTTC. It yields the protein CASSFWLGVAGANVLTF.

This clonotype was seen repeatedly, ten times or more. This chain links TRBV20-1 with TRBJ2-4, with D tentatively TRBD2 (6 bases). Germline CDR1 reads DFQATT; CDR2 reads SNEGSKA (reference sequence). The CDR3 totals 16 residues. V lost 0 bases and J 7 bases, leaving 19 bases between the germline ends. CDR3 sequence (DNA): TGCAGTGCTAGAGAGCGCCCGGGCAGAGGGAGGAACATTCAGTACTTC. The encoded protein is CSARERPGRGRNIQYF.

This clonotype was seen at least ten times. V and J are TRBV29-1 and TRBJ2-5; 7 bases match TRBD2. Germline lookup yields CDR1 SQVTM and CDR2 ANQGSEA. This CDR3 contains 14 residues. With 4 bases clipped from V and 2 bases from J, the junction kept 7 bases outside the gene matches. CDR3 loop: CSVVGGGRQETQYF. The DNA for the CDR3 is TGCAGCGTTGTTGGGGGGGGGAGGCAAGAGACCCAGTACTTC.

The V gene is TRBV5-1, the J gene TRBJ2-1; D not resolved. The assigned J gene may be wrong: the sequence end matches TRBJ2-7 better. This CDR3 spans 12 amino acids. The germline V gene encodes CDR1 SGHRS and CDR2 YFSETQ. The DNA of the CDR3 is TGCGCCAGCAGCCCTAATTTGGATGAGCAGTACTTC. Translating gives CASSPNLDEQYF.

The chain joins TRBV20-1 to TRBJ1-6; a weak D match, TRBD1 (6 bases). The CDR3 sequence is 13 residues long. The V and J ends lost 4 bases and 9 bases respectively, with 13 bases between them. Germline CDR1 DFQATT, CDR2 SNEGSKA (reference sequence). The CDR3 protein is CSATLRDISPLHF. In nucleotides, the CDR3 is TGCAGTGCTACCCTTAGGGACATTTCACCCCTCCACTTT.

This clonotype occurred a few times. The chain carries TRBV6-2 or TRBV6-3 and TRBJ2-3, with TRBD1 as a possible D gene (5 bases). Trimming took 5 bases from V and 2 from J, leaving 20 bases between them. Germline CDR1 reads MNHEY; CDR2 reads SVGEGT. The CDR3 contains 17 residues. The CDR3 DNA is TGTGCCAGCAGTCGACGCCAGGGTGGTGGCTACACAGATACGCAGTATTTT. It encodes CASSRRQGGGYTDTQYF.

This clonotype has ten or more counts. This rearrangement joins TRBV6-5 to TRBJ1-2; TRBD1 is a possible D gene (5 bases). V lost 4 bases and J lost 1, with 10 bases in between. The germline gives CDR1 MNHEY, CDR2 SVGAGI. The CDR3 totals 14 residues. CDR3 loop: CASSSDRDNYGYTF. The CDR3 DNA sequence: TGTGCCAGCAGTTCCGACAGAGATAACTATGGCTACACCTTC.

The J gene is TRBJ2-3, the V gene TRBV12-3 or TRBV12-4; 7 nucleotides align to TRBD2. Unmatched junction bases numbered 6, after V lost 6 bases and J lost 0 bases. The CDR3 sequence is 15 residues long. The CDR3: CASRSGGVSTDTQYF. The DNA of the CDR3 is TGTGCCAGCAGATCGGGGGGAGTGAGCACAGATACGCAGTATTTT.

This chain links TRBV6-1 with TRBJ2-3; 10 bases are a match to TRBD2. This CDR3 is 17 amino acids long. Unmatched junction bases numbered 8, after V lost 0 bases and J lost 5 bases. Germline CDR1 MNHNS, CDR2 SASEGT. The CDR3 DNA follows: TGTGCCAGCAGTGAAGCGCCCAGCGGGGGGGCCAGAGATACGCAGTATTTT. Its protein product is CASSEAPSGGARDTQYF.

This clonotype was detected a few times. The gene calls are TRBV30 and TRBJ2-1; the D call may be TRBD1 or TRBD2 (5 bases each). The CDR3 loop spans 15 amino acids. Germline CDR1 is GTSNPN and CDR2 is SVGIG (reference sequence). V lost 4 bases, J lost 8 bases, and 21 bases lay in between. In DNA form, the CDR3 reads TGTGCCTGGACTAGGGACGGATTTAATACAGATGAGCAGTTCTTC. The encoded protein is CAWTRDGFNTDEQFF. Drawing the rest from reference TRBV30 and TRBJ2-1, the complete variable domain is SQTIHQWPATLVQPVGSPLSLECTVEGTSNPNLYWYRQAAGRGLQLLFYSVGIGQISSEVPQNLSASRPQDRQFILSSKKLLLSDSGFYLCAWTRDGFNTDEQFFGPGTRLTVL.

This clonotype was seen many times. The V call is TRBV20-1, the J call TRBJ2-1, with D tentatively TRBD2 (5 bases). CDR1 DFQATT and CDR2 SNEGSKA come from the germline V gene (reference sequence). This CDR3 has 13 amino acids. Between the trimmed V and J ends, which lost 5 bases and 0 bases, there was a span of 8 bases. CDR3 sequence reads: CSAFRDSYNEQFF. CDR3 DNA: TGCAGTGCTTTCCGGGACTCCTACAATGAGCAGTTCTTC.

This clonotype has a count of ten or more. The chain recombines TRBV14 with TRBJ2-1, with 7 bases that match TRBD1. Unmatched junction bases numbered 5, after V lost 5 bases and J lost 7 bases. The CDR3 covers 13 residues. CDR1 is SGHDN, CDR2 FVKESK, per germline. Here the CDR3 DNA reads TGTGCCAGCAGCTCGACAGGGAAGAATGAGCAGTTCTTC. Its protein product is CASSSTGKNEQFF.

Details on this clonotype: A much more abundant neighbour one base away suggests this may be a read error. This sequence joins TRBV7-2 and TRBJ2-4; D tentatively fits TRBD1 or TRBD2 (5 bases each). Gene TRBJ2-5 matches the end of the DNA better, so the J call may be wrong. This CDR3 comprises 14 residues. Looked up from germline, CDR1 is SGHTA and CDR2 is FQGNSA. The CDR3 loop is CASSSQGDRETQYF. The DNA for the CDR3 is TGTGCCAGCAGCAGCCAGGGAGATCGTGAGACCCAGTACTTC.

In its sample, this clonotype was seen many times. V gene TRBV20-1 combines with J gene TRBJ2-3; D is tentatively TRBD1 or TRBD2 (6 bases each). The CDR3 totals 16 residues. The V end lost 0 bases, the J end lost 3 bases, and 16 bases lay between the germline ends. Germline lookup yields CDR1 DFQATT and CDR2 SNEGSKA (reference sequence). The CDR3 sequence is CSARDLRRGVTDTQYF. In DNA form, the CDR3 reads TGCAGTGCTAGAGATTTAAGGAGGGGGGTAACAGATACGCAGTATTTT.

This clonotype was found a few times. The chain links TRBV9 to TRBJ1-6, with unresolved D. This CDR3 spans 14 amino acids. The germline V gene has CDR1 SGDLS and CDR2 YYNGEE. The V and J ends lost 3 bases and 14 bases respectively, with 18 bases between them. This CDR3 is CASSGGARGVALHF. The CDR3 region has the DNA TGTGCCAGCAGCGGCGGCGCGCGGGGAGTGGCCCTCCACTTT.

The rearrangement uses TRBV7-9 and TRBJ2-5; perhaps D is TRBD1 or TRBD2 (5 bases each). The germline V and J ends were trimmed by 4 bases and 5 bases, with 8 bases remaining between them. The CDR3 spans 12 residues. Germline V gene sequence: CDR1 SEHNR, CDR2 FQNEAQ (reference sequence). CDR3 loop: CASSSEGETQYF. In DNA form, the CDR3 reads TGTGCCAGCAGCTCCGAGGGGGAGACCCAGTACTTC.

In its sample, this clonotype was seen many times. The V and J genes are TRBV9 and TRBJ1-2; unclear D gene. The V end lost 0 bases, the J end lost 2 bases, and 8 bases lay between the germline ends. The CDR3 totals 14 residues. The V gene's germline CDR1 is SGDLS and CDR2 YYNGEE. The CDR3 sequence is CASSVGDTNYGYTF. The CDR3 DNA follows: TGTGCCAGCAGCGTAGGTGACACCAACTATGGCTACACCTTC.

The rearrangement uses TRBV28 and TRBJ2-7, with D maybe TRBD1 (5 bases). Germline V gives CDR1 MDHEN, CDR2 SYDVKM. The CDR3 is 14 residues long. V was trimmed by 3 bases and J by 2 bases, leaving 11 bases between them. CDR3 residues: CASSFSRATYEQYF. For the CDR3, the DNA is TGTGCCAGCAGTTTTTCCAGGGCTACCTACGAGCAGTACTTC.

The table lists this clonotype with many counts. The rearrangement links TRBV7-3 to TRBJ2-3, with no clear D. Trimming pared 3 bases from V and 2 bases from J, leaving 6 bases between. CDR3 length: 13 residues. Per germline, CDR1 SGHTA and CDR2 FQGTGA. CDR3 nucleotides: TGTGCCAGCAGCTTCCTGAACACAGATACGCAGTATTTT. This gives the protein CASSFLNTDTQYF.

This clonotype was picked up a small number of times. This sequence joins TRBV29-1 and TRBJ1-3; a possible D gene is TRBD1 (6 bases). Germline CDR1 reads SQVTM; CDR2 reads ANQGSEA. V dropped 4 bases and J dropped 4 bases, with 23 bases sitting between them. The CDR3 has 17 residues. The CDR3 nucleotides read TGCAGCGTTGGTCACCCTAAACGGCTGGGACAAGGAAACACCATATATTTT. This translates into CSVGHPKRLGQGNTIYF.

This clonotype was observed at least ten times. The V gene is TRBV15, the J gene TRBJ1-5; D perhaps matches TRBD1 (6 bases). The germline CDR1 and CDR2 sequences are LNHNV and YYDKDF (reference sequence). The ends were cut back, 0 bases at V and 0 bases at J, with 15 bases in the middle. The CDR3 is 18 amino acids. DNA of the CDR3: TGTGCCACCAGCAGAGATCCTCCTGGACAGACTAGCAATCAGCCCCAGCATTTT. Protein: CATSRDPPGQTSNQPQHF.

The chain couples TRBV30 to TRBJ1-3, with D perhaps matching TRBD1 (5 bases). Germline V CDR1 and CDR2: GTSNPN, SVGIG (reference sequence). V was trimmed by 2 bases and J by 0 bases, leaving 11 bases between them. The length of the CDR3 is 15 residues. CDR3 protein: CAWSFGGISGNTIYF. The DNA of the CDR3 is TGTGCCTGGAGTTTCGGGGGGATCTCTGGAAACACCATATATTTT.

In its sample, this clonotype was seen many times. The chain carries TRBV15 and TRBJ2-3; 9 bases align to TRBD2. Germline V gene lookup returns CDR1 LNHNV and CDR2 YYDKDF (reference sequence). The CDR3 is 15 residues long. Unmatched junction bases numbered 8, after V lost 5 bases and J lost 5 bases. The DNA for the CDR3 is TGTGCCACCAGCGGTAGCGGGGGTGGGAAAGATACGCAGTATTTT. Translation: CATSGSGGGKDTQYF.

For this clonotype: Given a much more abundant clone one base away, this may be a read error. The chain combines TRBV20-1 with TRBJ1-5; D not certain. Trimming removed 2 bases at V and 3 bases at J, with 11 bases between. The CDR3 totals 14 residues. Germline CDR1 DFQATT, CDR2 SNEGSKA (reference sequence). DNA for the CDR3: TGCAGTGCTAGAAGCGGGAGCGTCAATCAGCCCCAGCATTTT. Its translation is CSARSGSVNQPQHF.

This clonotype was picked up many times. The chain joins TRBV20-1 to TRBJ2-1; D remains unclear. CDR3 length equals 14 residues. V shed 3 bases and J shed 5 bases, with 14 bases lying between them. Germline loops: CDR1 DFQATT, CDR2 SNEGSKA (reference sequence). The CDR3: CSASPSPENNEQFF. DNA for the CDR3: TGCAGTGCTAGTCCGTCTCCAGAAAACAATGAGCAGTTCTTC.

This clonotype was recorded a few times. One end of the junction varies from germline; a read error may be responsible. This chain joins TRBV2 and TRBJ2-6; D may be TRBD1 (5 bases). This CDR3 comprises 22 residues. In germline, CDR1 is SNHLY, CDR2 FYNNEI. For the CDR3, the DNA is TGTGCCAGCAAGGTCCCGAACAGAGCAATCCCCGACCGGAGCTTTGGGGCCAACGTCCGGACTTTC. It codes for CASKVPNRAIPDRSFGANVRTF.